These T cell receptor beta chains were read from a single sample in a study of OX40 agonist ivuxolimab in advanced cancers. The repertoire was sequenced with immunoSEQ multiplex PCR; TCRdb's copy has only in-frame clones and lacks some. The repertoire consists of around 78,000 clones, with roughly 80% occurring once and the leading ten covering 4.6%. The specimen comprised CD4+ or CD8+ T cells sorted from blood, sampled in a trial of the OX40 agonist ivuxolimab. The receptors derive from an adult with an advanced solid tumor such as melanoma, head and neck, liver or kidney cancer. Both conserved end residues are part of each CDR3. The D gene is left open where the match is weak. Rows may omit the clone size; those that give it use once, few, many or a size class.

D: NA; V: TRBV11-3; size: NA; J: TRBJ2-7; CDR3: CASSTRGGGSYEQYF; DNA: TGTGCCAGCAGCACCCGCGGAGGGGGGTCCTACGAGCAGTACTTC
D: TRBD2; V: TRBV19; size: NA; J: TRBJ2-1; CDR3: CASKEQGGAGGNEQFF; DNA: TGTGCCAGTAAAGAACAGGGAGGCGCGGGAGGGAATGAGCAGTTCTTC
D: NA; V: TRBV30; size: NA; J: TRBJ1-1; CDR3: CAWSLGLANTEAFF; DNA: TGTGCCTGGAGTCTAGGACTGGCGAACACTGAAGCTTTCTTT
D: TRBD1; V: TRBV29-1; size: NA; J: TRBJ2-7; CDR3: CSAVQGPPYEQYF; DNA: TGCAGCGCCGTACAGGGGCCCCCCTACGAGCAGTACTTC
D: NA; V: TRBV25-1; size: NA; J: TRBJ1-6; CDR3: CASSVGGAGNSPLHF; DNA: TGTGCCAGCAGTGTGGGGGGCGCGGGGAATTCACCCCTCCACTTT
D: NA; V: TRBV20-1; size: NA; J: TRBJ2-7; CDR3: CGGGTTYEQYF; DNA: TGCGGAGGCGGGACGACCTACGAGCAGTACTTC
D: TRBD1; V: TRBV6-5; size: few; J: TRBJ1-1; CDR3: CASSYSRGGRTEAFF; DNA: TGTGCCAGCAGTTACTCCCGAGGGGGCAGGACTGAAGCTTTCTTT
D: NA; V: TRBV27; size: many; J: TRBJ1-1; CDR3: CASSLFGRGLGAFF; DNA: TGTGCCAGCAGTTTATTTGGACGGGGGCTGGGAGCTTTCTTT
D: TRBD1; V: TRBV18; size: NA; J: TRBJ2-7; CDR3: CASSRETGGSYEQYF; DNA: TGTGCCAGCTCACGGGAGACAGGGGGCTCCTACGAGCAGTACTTC
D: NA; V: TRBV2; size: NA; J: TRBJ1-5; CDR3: CASTDSLNQPQHF; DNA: TGTGCCAGTACAGACAGCCTCAATCAGCCCCAGCATTTT
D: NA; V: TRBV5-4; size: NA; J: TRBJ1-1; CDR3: CASTPGGGNTEAFF; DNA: TGTGCCAGCACCCCGGGAGGGGGAAACACTGAAGCTTTCTTT
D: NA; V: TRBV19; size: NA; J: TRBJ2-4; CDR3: CASSISGGENIQYF; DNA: TGTGCCAGTAGTATTTCCGGGGGCGAAAACATTCAGTACTTC
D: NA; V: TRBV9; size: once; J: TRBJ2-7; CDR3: CASSVAPGSSYEQYF; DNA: TGTGCCAGCAGCGTAGCTCCGGGATCTTCCTACGAGCAGTACTTC